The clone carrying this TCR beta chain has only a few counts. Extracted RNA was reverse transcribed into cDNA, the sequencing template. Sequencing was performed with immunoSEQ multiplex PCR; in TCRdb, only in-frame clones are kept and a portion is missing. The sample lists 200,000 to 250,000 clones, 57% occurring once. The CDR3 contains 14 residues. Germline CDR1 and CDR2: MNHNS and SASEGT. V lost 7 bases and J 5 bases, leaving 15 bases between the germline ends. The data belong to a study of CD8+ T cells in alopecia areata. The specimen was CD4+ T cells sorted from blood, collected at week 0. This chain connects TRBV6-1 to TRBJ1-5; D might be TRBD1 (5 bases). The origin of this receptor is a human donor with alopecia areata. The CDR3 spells CASTTQVSDQPQHF. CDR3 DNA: TGTGCCAGCACCACACAGGTCTCGGATCAGCCCCAGCATTTT.